Presented here are 11 T cell receptor beta chains from one specimen sequenced in a study of TIL therapy for anti-PD-1-resistant metastatic lung cancer (dated by TCRdb to the early 2020s). TCR beta CDR3 regions were amplified from genomic DNA by bias-controlled multiplex PCR with the immunoSEQ v3 hsTCRB kit. TCRdb obtained this table from immuneACCESS and retained in-frame rearrangements with V and J assigned. These tables miss some clones; where compared with another copy, unresolved V genes account for less than half of the shortfall, and the remainder is unexplained. Recorded for this sample are tens of thousands of clones; approximately 83% of them occurred a single time. 5% of the sample rests with the top ten. The time point label for this specimen denotes: pre-treatment sample, taken before nivolumab and TIL therapy. Here the sequenced sample was blood, taken at baseline. The receptor set was obtained from a person aged 30 to 80 with non-small cell lung cancer.

The V call is TRBV11-2, the J call TRBJ1-5; D is undetermined. CDR3 length equals 13 residues. Trimming removed 0 bases at V and 7 bases at J, with 7 bases between. Germline assignment: CDR1 SGHAT and CDR2 FQNNGV. CDR3 amino acids: CASSLELLQPQHF. In DNA form, the CDR3 reads TGTGCCAGCAGCTTAGAGCTGCTCCAGCCCCAGCATTTT. Together with reference TRBV11-2 and TRBJ1-5, the CDR3 gives the full variable domain: EAGVAQSPRYKIIEKRQSVAFWCNPISGHATLYWYQQILGQGPKLLIQFQNNGVVDDSQLPKDRFSAERLKGVDSTLKIQPAKLEDSAVYLCASSLELLQPQHFGDGTRLSIL.

The rearrangement links TRBV28 to TRBJ1-6; 7 positions agree with TRBD1. The CDR3 contains 17 residues. Germline loops: CDR1 MDHEN, CDR2 SYDVKM. V trimming: 6 bases; J trimming: 9 bases; junction bases outside the gene matches: 17. The DNA of the CDR3 is TGTGCCAGCAGCCGAATCTTAGACAGGGCCCGGGCTTCACCCCTCCACTTT. Its protein product is CASSRILDRARASPLHF.

J is TRBJ2-7 and V is TRBV7-6; the match to TRBD1 covers 7 bases. Germline CDR1 and CDR2: SGHVS and FNYEAQ. After removal of 3 bases from V and 2 bases from J, the junction contained 7 bases not matched to a gene. The CDR3 sequence is 15 residues long. The CDR3 loop reads CASSFSTGKAYEQYF. The CDR3 DNA follows: TGTGCCAGCAGCTTCTCGACAGGGAAGGCCTACGAGCAGTACTTC.

The chain joins TRBV7-9 to TRBJ2-3; TRBD2 agrees at 7 bases. This CDR3 is built from 16 residues. Germline V gene sequence: CDR1 SEHNR, CDR2 FQNEAQ (reference sequence). The V and J ends lost 4 bases and 0 bases, in that order; junction bases with no gene match: 7. This chain's CDR3 is CASSSPSGGSTDTQYF. CDR3 bases: TGTGCCAGCAGCTCACCTAGCGGAGGAAGCACAGATACGCAGTATTTT.

This chain connects TRBV7-9 to TRBJ2-1; 8 positions match TRBD1. Trimming at V came to 1 base and at J to 6 bases, leaving 11 bases not matched to a gene. This CDR3 region has 17 residues. Germline CDR1 is SEHNR and CDR2 is FQNEAQ (reference sequence). Written as DNA, the CDR3 is TGTGCCAGCAGCTTAGATCAGTGGACAGGGACCCTCAATGAGCAGTTCTTC. Protein sequence: CASSLDQWTGTLNEQFF.

The gene calls are TRBV27 and TRBJ2-3; D unclear. Germline loops: CDR1 MNHEY, CDR2 SMNVEV (reference sequence). Between the trimmed V and J ends, which lost 11 bases and 5 bases, there was a span of 14 bases. The CDR3 has 12 residues. The CDR3 here is CAVRTGGDTQYF. For the CDR3, the DNA is TGTGCCGTGCGTACGGGTGGAGATACGCAGTATTTT.

This chain connects TRBV19 to TRBJ1-1, with TRBD1 matching over 8 bases. Germline lookup yields CDR1 LNHDA and CDR2 SQIVND (reference sequence). V was pared by 6 bases and J by 1 base, with 4 bases of the junction left unmatched. There are 14 residues in the CDR3. In nucleotides, the CDR3 is TGTGCCAGTAGGGGGGGACAGGCGAACACTGAAGCTTTCTTT. This translates into CASRGGQANTEAFF.

J is TRBJ2-5 and V is TRBV29-1, with D tentatively TRBD1 or TRBD2 (6 bases each). The CDR3 is made up of 16 amino acids. Germline-derived CDR1 and CDR2 are SQVTM and ANQGSEA. The V gene lost 4 bases and the J gene lost 4 bases, with 22 bases spanning the gap. The CDR3: CSVGGGRQGTSETQYF. For the CDR3, the DNA is TGCAGCGTTGGGGGAGGTCGGCAGGGGACTTCAGAGACCCAGTACTTC.

This clone appeared a few times. The chain combines TRBV5-4 with TRBJ2-2, with a possible D match to TRBD1 (5 bases). Germline V gives CDR1 SGHNT, CDR2 YYREEE (reference sequence). The CDR3 is 15 residues long. Trimming took 3 bases from V and 4 from J, leaving 13 bases between them. CDR3 nucleotides: TGTGCCAGCAGCTCGAATACAGGCTTCACCGGGGAGCTGTTTTTT. Its protein product is CASSSNTGFTGELFF.

V is TRBV10-1 and J is TRBJ2-7, with 7 bases lining up with TRBD2. V was clipped by 6 bases and J by 7 bases; unmatched bases: 12. Germline V gives CDR1 WNHNN, CDR2 SYGVQD (reference sequence). The CDR3 runs to 14 residues. The CDR3 sequence: CASSDAGRVREQYF. CDR3 in DNA: TGCGCCAGCAGCGATGCAGGGAGGGTACGAGAGCAGTACTTC.

This clone showed up just a few times. The chain employs TRBV6-2 or TRBV6-3 and TRBJ2-7; D gene ambiguous. The V gene's germline CDR1 is MNHEY and CDR2 SVGEGT. This CDR3 contains 12 residues. The V and J ends lost 2 bases and 3 bases respectively, with 5 bases between them. The CDR3 DNA sequence: TGTGCCAGCAGTTACCTTAACTACGAGCAGTACTTC. Translating it yields CASSYLNYEQYF.